A selection of T cell receptor beta chains follows, all from one sample in a study of blood T cell repertoires in COVID-19. The repertoire was sequenced with immunoSEQ multiplex PCR; TCRdb's copy has only in-frame clones and lacks some. This table holds around 130,000 clones, 80% to 85% found once. Sequenced sample: PBMCs or T cells enriched from blood (not recorded which). The receptors here all came from a man under 40 who had recovered from COVID-19. The CDR3 runs from the conserved cysteine through the conserved F or W. D genes are given only for firm matches. Size tells how often a clone was seen (once, few, many) or the class of an expanded clone, and some rows leave it out.

J gene | V gene | D gene | clone size | CDR3 protein | CDR3 DNA
TRBJ2-7 | TRBV19 | TRBD2 | NA | CASSPWREGIDEQYF | TGTGCCAGTAGCCCCTGGCGGGAGGGAATAGACGAGCAGTACTTC
TRBJ2-5 | TRBV21-1 | NA | NA | CASSIRTGGSEGTQYF | TGTGCCAGCAGCATACGGACAGGGGGTAGCGAGGGGACCCAGTACTTC
TRBJ2-5 | TRBV2 | TRBD2 | NA | CASSIGLAEETQYF | TGTGCCAGCAGTATTGGACTAGCAGAAGAGACCCAGTACTTC
TRBJ1-2 | TRBV6-5 | NA | NA | CASSKLTESFAGYTF | TGTGCCAGCAGTAAACTGACAGAATCCTTTGCTGGCTACACCTTC
TRBJ1-2 | TRBV5-6 | TRBD1 | NA | CASSFPGTGYGYTF | TGTGCCAGCAGCTTTCCCGGGACAGGGTATGGCTACACCTTC
TRBJ2-3 | TRBV6-2/TRBV6-3 | TRBD1 | NA | CASSSGQGTDTQYF | TGTGCCAGCAGTTCGGGACAGGGCACAGATACGCAGTATTTT
TRBJ2-5 | TRBV4-1 | NA | NA | CASSHWKTPGTPSAETQYF | TGCGCCAGCAGCCACTGGAAGACCCCCGGGACTCCCTCGGCAGAGACCCAGTACTTC
TRBJ2-7 | TRBV27 | TRBD1 | NA | CASSLWEEDRGYEQYF | TGTGCCAGCAGTTTATGGGAGGAGGACAGGGGCTACGAGCAGTACTTC
TRBJ2-5 | TRBV7-8 | NA | NA | CASSLVEKETQYF | TGTGCCAGCAGCTTAGTGGAGAAAGAGACCCAGTACTTC
TRBJ1-1 | TRBV4-1 | TRBD1 | NA | CASSPSGTGVMNTEAFF | TGCGCCAGCAGCCCCTCCGGGACAGGAGTCATGAACACTGAAGCTTTCTTT
TRBJ2-2 | TRBV5-1 | TRBD2 | NA | CASSYDGGRATGELFF | TGCGCCAGCTCCTACGATGGCGGGAGGGCCACCGGGGAGCTGTTTTTT
TRBJ2-7 | TRBV6-1 | TRBD2 | NA | CASSESSGIIYEQYF | TGTGCCAGCAGTGAGTCAAGCGGGATTATCTACGAGCAGTACTTC
TRBJ2-7 | TRBV6-2/TRBV6-3 | NA | once | CASSSGGVSLGAPYEQYF | TGTGCCAGCAGTTCTGGTGGGGTTAGCCTGGGGGCTCCCTACGAGCAGTACTTC
TRBJ2-1 | TRBV7-6 | NA | NA | CASSLDGAAEQFF | TGTGCCAGCAGCCTAGACGGAGCCGCCGAGCAGTTCTTC
TRBJ1-1 | TRBV7-9 | NA | NA | CASSPSAANTEAFF | TGTGCCAGCAGCCCGTCGGCGGCGAACACTGAAGCTTTCTTT